These 27 T cell receptor beta chains originate from one sample sequenced in a study of blood T cell repertoires in COVID-19. Repertoires were generated with immunoSEQ multiplex PCR, while TCRdb's copy carries only in-frame clones and drops some. The repertoire has about 190,000 clones, over 75% of them found once; the top ten carry around 12%. The source material was peripheral blood. These receptors all come from a woman aged 45-65 years with acute or convalescent COVID-19.

The rearrangement joins TRBV30 to TRBJ1-5; D uncertain. The CDR3 covers 14 residues. Trimming pared 2 bases from V and 6 bases from J, leaving 14 bases between. Germline V CDR1 and CDR2: GTSNPN, SVGIG (reference sequence). CDR3 in amino acids: CAWSSTAEGQPQHF. The CDR3 DNA follows: TGTGCCTGGAGTAGCACAGCCGAAGGTCAGCCCCAGCATTTT.

This chain links TRBV7-2 with TRBJ1-6; maybe TRBD1 (6 bases). V lost 5 bases, J lost 10 bases, and 15 bases lay in between. The CDR3 length is 14 residues. Germline-derived CDR1 and CDR2 are SGHTA and FQGNSA. The CDR3 reads CASSILQGSSPLHF. The CDR3 nucleotides are TGTGCCAGCAGCATACTACAGGGTTCCTCACCCCTCCACTTT.

The chain joins TRBV6-5 to TRBJ2-1, with TRBD2 matching over 9 bases. Germline trimming cut 5 bases from V and 7 bases from J; bases unmatched to any gene: 6. The CDR3 runs 14 residues. Germline CDR1 and CDR2: MNHEY and SVGAGI. CDR3 bases: TGTGCCAGCAGTCAGGGACTAGCTGGGAATGAGCAGTTCTTC. This encodes CASSQGLAGNEQFF.

This clone showed up just a few times. The chain joins TRBV6-1 to TRBJ2-5; a possible D gene is TRBD1 (6 bases). The ends were cut back, 2 bases at V and 3 bases at J, with 19 bases in the middle. The CDR3 runs 17 residues. CDR1 is MNHNS, CDR2 SASEGT, per germline. For the CDR3, the DNA is TGTGCCAGCAGTGAACCTAGGGGCCGAGACAGGAAAGAGACCCAGTACTTC. Its translation: CASSEPRGRDRKETQYF.

This clone was counted between two and nine times. This chain connects TRBV6-5 to TRBJ1-3; D may be TRBD1 (6 bases). There are 12 residues in the CDR3. V lost 10 bases and J lost 4, with 11 bases in between. Germline assignment: CDR1 MNHEY and CDR2 SVGAGI. CDR3 DNA: TGTGCCACCACAGGGTCGGGAAACACCATATATTTT. Translation: CATTGSGNTIYF.

The chain couples TRBV4-2 to TRBJ1-2; 7 nucleotides match TRBD1. The CDR3 spans 15 residues. Per the germline V gene, CDR1 is LGHNA and CDR2 is YNFKEQ. The J segment lost 5 bases and the V segment lost 0 bases, leaving 6 bases of the junction unmatched. Here the CDR3 reads CASSQDLGQEYGYTF. The DNA for the CDR3 is TGTGCCAGCAGCCAAGATCTCGGACAGGAGTATGGCTACACCTTC.

This chain joins TRBV2 and TRBJ2-7; 7 nucleotides align to TRBD1. V lost 4 bases to trimming and J lost 7 bases; unmatched junction nucleotides: 7. The CDR3 loop spans 13 amino acids. Germline V gives CDR1 SNHLY, CDR2 FYNNEI. As DNA, the CDR3 is TGTGCCAGCAGTGGGGACAGAGCCTGGGAGCAGTACTTC. Its protein product is CASSGDRAWEQYF.

This chain connects TRBV6-1 to TRBJ1-5; D gene ambiguous. V lost 0 bases and J lost 0, with 9 bases in between. The CDR3 consists of 16 residues. The germline gives CDR1 MNHNS, CDR2 SASEGT. The CDR3 protein is CASSEASGYSNQPQHF. CDR3 DNA: TGTGCCAGCAGTGAAGCAAGCGGTTATAGCAATCAGCCCCAGCATTTT.

The genes are TRBV5-1 and TRBJ2-6, with D perhaps matching TRBD1 (6 bases). The CDR3 length is 18 residues. Between the trimmed V and J ends, which lost 0 bases and 0 bases, there was a span of 13 bases. The germline V gene has CDR1 SGHRS and CDR2 YFSETQ. CDR3: CASSLVPTGYSGANVLTF. In DNA form, the CDR3 reads TGCGCCAGCAGCTTGGTCCCCACAGGGTACTCTGGGGCCAACGTCCTGACTTTC.

This clone showed up just a few times. V is TRBV24-1 and J is TRBJ2-2; possibly TRBD1 for D (5 bases). V gave up 4 bases and J gave up 5 bases, with 10 bases separating them. This CDR3 comprises 14 residues. Germline lookup yields CDR1 KGHDR and CDR2 SFDVKD. The CDR3 here is CATSETGWTGELFF. CDR3 nucleotide sequence: TGTGCCACCAGTGAAACAGGATGGACCGGGGAGCTGTTTTTT.

This clone was found once. The CDR3 bases are TGTGCCAGCTCGAAGGCGGGAGACCGCACAGATACGCAGTATTTT. Translating it yields CASSKAGDRTDTQYF. The chain combines TRBV18 with TRBJ2-3, with 7 bases that match TRBD2. In germline, CDR1 is KGHSH, CDR2 LQKENI. The CDR3 extends over 15 amino acids. V was pared by 6 bases and J by 1 base, with 7 bases of the junction left unmatched.

This clone was picked up a small number of times. V usage is TRBV7-2 and J usage is TRBJ2-7, with 7 bases matching TRBD1. The CDR3 contains 15 residues. The V gene end was trimmed by 5 bases and the J gene end by 2 bases; junction bases not matched to a gene: 9. Germline V gene sequence: CDR1 SGHTA, CDR2 FQGNSA. CDR3 sequence (DNA): TGTGCCAGCAGCCCCGTAGGGCAGGGGGCCTACGAGCAGTACTTC. Translating gives CASSPVGQGAYEQYF.

The CDR3 here is CATSDLLYADSRTDTQYF. The CDR3 DNA reads TGTGCCACCAGTGATTTGTTATATGCGGACAGTCGCACAGATACGCAGTATTTT. The J gene is TRBJ2-3, the V gene TRBV24-1, with TRBD1 as a possible D gene (6 bases). The CDR3 is 18 amino acids. CDR1 is KGHDR, CDR2 SFDVKD, per germline. V gave up 0 bases and J gave up 1 base, with 16 bases separating them.

This chain connects TRBV27 to TRBJ1-6; unclear D gene. Deletions cut 6 bases from V and 4 bases from J, with 13 bases between. The germline gives CDR1 MNHEY, CDR2 SMNVEV (reference sequence). The CDR3 length is 15 residues. CDR3 in amino acids: CASSLQWLYNSPLHF. The CDR3 bases are TGTGCCAGCAGCTTACAGTGGCTTTATAATTCACCCCTCCACTTT.

In this sample, this clone turned up a few times. The chain joins TRBV18 to TRBJ2-1; possible D gene TRBD2, 5 bases. Germline assignment: CDR1 KGHSH and CDR2 LQKENI. The V end was cut by 1 base, the J end by 8 bases, with 12 bases between. This CDR3 is 14 amino acids long. CDR3 bases: TGTGCCAGCTCACCACGCGAGGGCCTTCATGAGCAGTTCTTC. It yields the protein CASSPREGLHEQFF.

As regards this clone: Mismatch with germline at one junction end may stem from a read error. The V and J genes are TRBV7-9 and TRBJ2-1; 7 positions match TRBD2. The CDR3 runs to 16 residues. The germline V gene encodes CDR1 SEHNR and CDR2 FQNEAQ (reference sequence). In nucleotides, the CDR3 is TGTGCCGGCAGCTTAATCGGTCGGGAGGCAGGGAATGAGCAGTTCTTC. This sequence encodes CAGSLIGREAGNEQFF.

The chain has TRBV7-8 and TRBJ2-4; D gene unclear. The CDR3 spans 17 residues. The germline V gene has CDR1 SGHVS and CDR2 FQNEAQ. V was trimmed by 1 base and J by 0 bases, leaving 13 bases between them. The CDR3 spells CASSLGAGTLAKNIQYF. CDR3 in DNA: TGTGCCAGCAGCTTAGGCGCAGGCACTCTAGCCAAAAACATTCAGTACTTC.

The chain has TRBV6-6 and TRBJ1-3, with 7 bases matching TRBD1. The germline CDR1 and CDR2 sequences are MNHNY and SVGAGI (reference sequence). V was clipped by 5 bases and J by 0 bases; unmatched bases: 10. The CDR3 consists of 17 residues. CDR3 amino acids: CASSLTGTAVSGNTIYF. CDR3 bases: TGTGCCAGCAGTCTTACCGGGACAGCCGTCTCTGGAAACACCATATATTTT.

Here the CDR3 reads CSVEGTGPSTDTQYF. The CDR3 region has the DNA TGCAGCGTTGAAGGGACAGGGCCCTCCACAGATACGCAGTATTTT. This chain connects TRBV29-1 to TRBJ2-3; 8 nucleotides line up with TRBD1. Unmatched junction bases numbered 5, after V lost 1 base and J lost 2 bases. Germline CDR1 and CDR2: SQVTM and ANQGSEA. This CDR3 spans 15 amino acids.

The chain is built from TRBV6-5 and TRBJ2-7; TRBD2 might be the D (5 bases). The CDR3 is 12 amino acids. V lost 2 bases and J lost 4, with 6 bases in between. Germline assignment: CDR1 MNHEY and CDR2 SVGAGI. The DNA for the CDR3 is TGTGCCAGCAGTTACGGGGAGTACGAGCAGTACTTC. This sequence encodes CASSYGEYEQYF.

This clone was seen a few times. The V gene is TRBV28, the J gene TRBJ2-1, with 15 bases matching TRBD2. CDR3 length equals 15 residues. Per germline, CDR1 MDHEN and CDR2 SYDVKM. V shed 7 bases and J 7 bases; nucleotides not matched to a gene: 5. The CDR3 sequence: CASKAGTSGRNEQFF. CDR3 bases: TGTGCCAGCAAAGCCGGGACTAGCGGGAGGAATGAGCAGTTCTTC.

In this sample, this clone turned up a few times. V gene TRBV3-1 (or the pseudogene TRBV3-2) combines with J gene TRBJ1-1, with TRBD1 matching 7 bases. The CDR3 length is 12 residues. V shed 3 bases and J 11 bases; nucleotides not matched to a gene: 6. Germline-derived CDR1 and CDR2 are LGHDT and YNNKEL (reference sequence). For the CDR3, the DNA is TGTGCCAGCAGCCACCTTACAGGGGCGGCTTTCTTT. Residues: CASSHLTGAAFF.

This chain joins TRBV2 and TRBJ2-5; 7 nucleotides match TRBD1. This CDR3 spans 12 amino acids. CDR1 SNHLY and CDR2 FYNNEI come from the germline V gene. The V and J ends lost 4 bases and 4 bases, in that order; junction bases with no gene match: 0. The DNA for the CDR3 is TGTGCCAGCAGTGGACAGGGAGAGACCCAGTACTTC. It yields the protein CASSGQGETQYF.

Ten or more counts support this clone. The chain joins TRBV2 to TRBJ1-1, with D perhaps matching TRBD1 (5 bases). Trimming left V 3 bases short and J 3 bases short, with 8 bases between. CDR3 size: 13 residues. Looked up from germline, CDR1 is SNHLY and CDR2 is FYNNEI. This CDR3 is CASSEPGYTEAFF. In DNA form, the CDR3 reads TGTGCCAGCAGTGAGCCAGGGTACACTGAAGCTTTCTTT.

The genes are TRBV5-1 and TRBJ2-7; possible D gene TRBD1, 6 bases. This CDR3 spans 12 amino acids. V gave up 3 bases and J gave up 4 bases, with 8 bases separating them. Germline V gene data show CDR1 as SGHRS and CDR2 as YFSETQ. CDR3 loop: CASSSTGYEQYF. CDR3 nucleotide sequence: TGCGCCAGCAGCTCCACAGGGTACGAGCAGTACTTC.

This sequence joins TRBV18 and TRBJ2-2; D is possibly TRBD2 (5 bases). The CDR3 is 17 amino acids. CDR1 KGHSH and CDR2 LQKENI come from the germline V gene. Trimming pared 1 base from V and 6 bases from J, leaving 18 bases between. The CDR3 region is CASSPRGSWSFAGELFF. The CDR3 nucleotides are TGTGCCAGCTCACCACGAGGGAGTTGGAGTTTTGCCGGGGAGCTGTTTTTT.

The chain joins TRBV7-2 to TRBJ2-5; D possibly corresponds to TRBD1 (5 bases). V lost 4 bases to trimming and J lost 2 bases, with 11 bases between them. The CDR3 extends over 14 amino acids. CDR1 and CDR2 (germline): SGHTA, FQGNSA. In nucleotides, the CDR3 is TGTGCCAGCAGCTGGACAAATTTTCAAGAGACCCAGTACTTC. It yields the protein CASSWTNFQETQYF.